This is a list of T cell receptor beta chains from one sample in a study of Ad26.COV2.S vaccination and SARS-CoV-2 variants. Clones were sequenced by immunoSEQ multiplex PCR, and TCRdb holds only the in-frame ones, with some missing. Of roughly 300,000 clones in the sample, approximately 86% were seen once. The sample in question was peripheral blood, obtained in a trial of Ad26.COV2.S vaccine versus placebo. The receptors here all came from a person between 18 and 59 years old who received the Ad26.COV2.S COVID-19 vaccine or a placebo. Both conserved end residues are part of each CDR3. D genes are given only for firm matches. A row's size may be missing; if present it is once, few, many or a size class.

V	size	D	J	DNA	CDR3
TRBV7-2	-	-	TRBJ1-3	TGTGCCAGCAGCTTAGATCCCGGCGGTGGAAACACCATATATTTT	CASSLDPGGGNTIYF
TRBV5-1	-	-	TRBJ1-4	TGCGCCAGCAGAAAACAACAGGGAGGGAATGAAAAACTGTTTTTT	CASRKQQGGNEKLFF
TRBV27	-	TRBD1	TRBJ1-6	TGTGCCAGCAGTCCCGACAGGGGTGGTTCACCCCTCCACTTT	CASSPDRGGSPLHF
TRBV9	-	-	TRBJ1-3	TGTGCCAGCAGCGTAGCCCGTGGGGGTGGAAACACCATATATTTT	CASSVARGGGNTIYF
TRBV19	few	-	TRBJ2-7	TGTGCCAGTGGAAACTACGAGCAGTACTTC	CASGNYEQYF
TRBV7-2	-	-	TRBJ2-1	TGTGCCAGCAGCCCCCGACAGGCATATGAGCAGTTCTTC	CASSPRQAYEQFF
TRBV5-1	-	TRBD1	TRBJ2-3	TGCGCCAGCAGCGTTCCGGGACAGATCACAGATACGCAGTATTTT	CASSVPGQITDTQYF
TRBV20-1	-	-	TRBJ2-1	TGCAGTGCTAGTGGGTCGTACAATGAGCAGTTCTTC	CSASGSYNEQFF
TRBV4-1	once	-	TRBJ2-5	TGCGCCAGCAGCCAAGGGAGGAACAGGGAGAAGGAAGAGACCCAGTACTTC	CASSQGRNREKEETQYF
TRBV28	-	-	TRBJ2-5	TGTGCCAGCAGTATCCGCCGCGAAGCACAAGAGACCCAGTACTTC	CASSIRREAQETQYF
TRBV10-3	-	-	TRBJ2-2	TGTGCCATCAGTGAGCCCAGGGGCCAAAACACCGGGGAGCTGTTTTTT	CAISEPRGQNTGELFF
TRBV4-3	-	-	TRBJ2-2	TGCGCCAGCAGCCAACAGTGGGAAAGACCCGGGGAGCTGTTTTTT	CASSQQWERPGELFF
TRBV5-5	few	-	TRBJ1-5	TGTGCCAGCAGCCTAACAGGGCTGAAGGACGGTCAGCCCCAGCATTTT	CASSLTGLKDGQPQHF
TRBV19	-	-	TRBJ2-2	TGTGCCAGTAGTATAGTGGACGGGGAGCTGTTTTTT	CASSIVDGELFF
TRBV10-3	-	-	TRBJ2-3	TGTGCCATCAGTGAGTCGGCAGGGCCAGACACAGATACGCAGTATTTT	CAISESAGPDTDTQYF
TRBV11-2	-	-	TRBJ2-1	TGTGCCAGCAAACTCGGGACCCAGGTCGGCAATGAGCAGTTCTTC	CASKLGTQVGNEQFF
TRBV20-1	once	TRBD2	TRBJ2-7	TGCAGTGCTAGGGGTAGCGGGAGGCAGTACTTC	CSARGSGRQYF
TRBV5-1	-	TRBD1	TRBJ1-2	TGCGCCAGCAGCTCGGGACAGGGGAATGATGGCTACACCTTC	CASSSGQGNDGYTF
TRBV30	-	TRBD1	TRBJ1-2	TGTGCCTGGAATAGGGGGCTGTCGGACGGCTACACCTTC	CAWNRGLSDGYTF
TRBV28	-	-	TRBJ2-1	TGTGCCAGCCCGAGGGCCAAAGGGCTAAATTACAATGAGCAGTTCTTC	CASPRAKGLNYNEQFF
TRBV2	-	TRBD1	TRBJ2-1	TGTGCCAGCAGGTTACAGGGGTACGGTGAGCAGTTCTTC	CASRLQGYGEQFF
TRBV6-5	-	-	TRBJ2-2	TGTGCCAGCAGTTACCGGGCGGAATTCACCGGGGAGCTGTTTTTT	CASSYRAEFTGELFF
TRBV19	few	TRBD1	TRBJ1-5	TGTGCCAGTAGTTCGGGACAGGCGGGCTATAGCAATCAGCCCCAGCATTTT	CASSSGQAGYSNQPQHF
TRBV6-2/TRBV6-3	-	TRBD2	TRBJ2-6	TGTGCCAGCAGTTATAGTCTAGCGGACCTCTCTGGGGCCAACGTCCTGACTTTC	CASSYSLADLSGANVLTF
TRBV4-3	once	-	TRBJ1-3	TGCGCCAGCAGCCCTTCTGCTGGAAACACCATATATTTT	CASSPSAGNTIYF
TRBV2	-	-	TRBJ2-7	TGTGCCAGCAAGCCAGGGGTGGCATCCTACGAGCAGTACTTC	CASKPGVASYEQYF
TRBV4-2	-	-	TRBJ1-6	TGTGCCAGCAGGGAGGTGGATAATTCACCCCTCCACTTT	CASREVDNSPLHF
TRBV5-1	-	-	TRBJ2-2	TGCGCCAGCAGCTTGGTGGCGGGAACCGGGGAGCTGTTTTTT	CASSLVAGTGELFF
TRBV27	-	-	TRBJ2-2	TGTGCCAGCAGCCTTTTTACCCCGGGATACACCGGGGAGCTGTTTTTT	CASSLFTPGYTGELFF
TRBV9	-	TRBD2	TRBJ2-1	TGTGCCAGCAGCGTAGCTAGCGGGGGGCTAGAGCAGTTCTTC	CASSVASGGLEQFF
TRBV7-2	-	-	TRBJ2-1	TGTGCCAGCAGCTTCCTAAGAGGCGGCGAGCAGTTCTTC	CASSFLRGGEQFF
TRBV6-6	-	-	TRBJ1-5	TGTGCCACTCGGGCGAGGGTCTATCAGCCCCAGCATTTT	CATRARVYQPQHF
TRBV3-1/TRBV3-2	-	-	TRBJ1-2	TGTGCCAGCAGCCTACGAGAGGTCAACTATGGCTACACCTTC	CASSLREVNYGYTF
TRBV7-2	-	TRBD1	TRBJ1-1	TGTGCCAGCAGCGGCCGACAGGGGGCGCCGAACACTGAAGCTTTCTTT	CASSGRQGAPNTEAFF
TRBV6-1	-	-	TRBJ1-2	TGTGCCAGCAGTGAGTTGGGGGGCTACACCTTC	CASSELGGYTF
TRBV6-2/TRBV6-3	-	-	TRBJ2-7	TGTGCCAGCAGTTACTCCACCGAGCAGTACTTC	CASSYSTEQYF
TRBV7-8	-	TRBD1	TRBJ1-6	TGTGCCAGCAGCCCCCGACAGGGCGATAATTCACCCCTCCACTTT	CASSPRQGDNSPLHF
TRBV10-1	-	-	TRBJ2-3	TGCGCCAGCAGTGAGGGGCGCGGCACAGATACGCAGTATTTT	CASSEGRGTDTQYF
TRBV7-9	-	TRBD2	TRBJ2-5	TGTGCCAGCAGGCCAGTAGGGGGGTCCCTAGCGGGAGTGATGGAGACCCAGTACTTC	CASRPVGGSLAGVMETQYF
TRBV7-2	many	-	TRBJ1-4	TGTGCCAGCAGCCAGCAAGCGGCTAATGAAAAACTGTTTTTT	CASSQQAANEKLFF
TRBV24-1	-	TRBD2	TRBJ2-3	TGTGCCACCAGAACTAGCGGGGCAGGAACAGATACGCAGTATTTT	CATRTSGAGTDTQYF
TRBV4-1	-	-	TRBJ2-1	TGCGCCAGCAGCCCCTATACCGGGGAGACCCGTGGGTTCTTC	CASSPYTGETRGFF
TRBV18	-	TRBD2	TRBJ2-5	TGTGCCAGCTCACCAACTAGCGGGAGTATGGAGACCCAGTACTTC	CASSPTSGSMETQYF
TRBV30	-	-	TRBJ2-7	TGTGCCTGGAGCGCGGGGGGACAGTCTACAGAGCAGTACTTC	CAWSAGGQSTEQYF
TRBV27	-	-	TRBJ1-6	TGTGCCAGCAGCCCCTTAGCTTTTATGAGCTCCTATAATTCACCCCTCCACTTT	CASSPLAFMSSYNSPLHF
TRBV5-1	-	-	TRBJ2-5	TGCGCCAGCAGCTATCAAGGGACCCAAGAGACCCAGTACTTC	CASSYQGTQETQYF
TRBV4-3	-	-	TRBJ2-6	TGCGCCAGCAGCCAAGGGACCCCTAACGTCCTGACTTTC	CASSQGTPNVLTF
TRBV10-3	once	-	TRBJ2-7	TGTGCCATCAGTGATTCCAGGGTTCGCTACGAGCAGTACTTC	CAISDSRVRYEQYF
TRBV7-3	-	TRBD1	TRBJ2-1	TGTGCCAGCAGCTGGCCCGACAGGGGCTACAATGAGCAGTTCTTC	CASSWPDRGYNEQFF
TRBV5-1	-	TRBD2	TRBJ2-1	TGCGCCAGCAGCCCGGGACTAGCCGACAGTGAGCAGTTCTTC	CASSPGLADSEQFF
TRBV19	-	TRBD1	TRBJ1-5	TGTGCCAGTTCCGGGACAGATCAGCCCCAGCATTTT	CASSGTDQPQHF
TRBV29-1	-	-	TRBJ1-1	TGCAGCGTTGGGTCGGGGAGGGGCACTGAAGCTTTCTTT	CSVGSGRGTEAFF
TRBV19	-	-	TRBJ2-2	TGTGCCAGTACGAGGTCCCCGGGGGAGCTGTTTTTT	CASTRSPGELFF
TRBV5-5	-	TRBD2	TRBJ2-1	TGTGCCAGCAGCTTGCTGACTAGCGGGAGAAAATACAATGAGCAGTTCTTC	CASSLLTSGRKYNEQFF
TRBV4-1	-	TRBD2	TRBJ2-4	TGCGCCAGCAGCCAAGTAGACGGGGGGTTGGAAAACATTCAGTACTTC	CASSQVDGGLENIQYF
TRBV6-5	-	TRBD1	TRBJ2-7	TGTGCCAGCAGTTACGGGACAGGGGACGAGCAGTACTTC	CASSYGTGDEQYF
TRBV7-2	-	-	TRBJ1-4	TGTGCCAGCAGCGCCGGGGTTCAAAATGAAAAACTGTTTTTT	CASSAGVQNEKLFF